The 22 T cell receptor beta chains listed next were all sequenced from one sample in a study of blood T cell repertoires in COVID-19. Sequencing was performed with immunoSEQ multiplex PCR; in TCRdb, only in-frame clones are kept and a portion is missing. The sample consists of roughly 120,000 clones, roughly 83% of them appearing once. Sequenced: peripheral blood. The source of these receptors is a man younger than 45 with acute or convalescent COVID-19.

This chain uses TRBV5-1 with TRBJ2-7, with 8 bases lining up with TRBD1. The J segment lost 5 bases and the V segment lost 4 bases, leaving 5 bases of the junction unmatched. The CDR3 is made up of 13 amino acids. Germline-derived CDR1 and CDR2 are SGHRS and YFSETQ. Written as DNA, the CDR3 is TGCGCCAGCAGCCTAGACAGGGGACACGAGCAGTACGTC. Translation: CASSLDRGHEQYV.

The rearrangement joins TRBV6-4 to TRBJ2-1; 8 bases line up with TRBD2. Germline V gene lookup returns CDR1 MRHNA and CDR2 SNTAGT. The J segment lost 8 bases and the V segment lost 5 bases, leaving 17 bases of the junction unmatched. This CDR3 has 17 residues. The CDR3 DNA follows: TGTGCCAGCAGTCTTGTGCCGGGTAGCGGGAAGGACGATGAGCAGTTCTTC. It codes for CASSLVPGSGKDDEQFF.

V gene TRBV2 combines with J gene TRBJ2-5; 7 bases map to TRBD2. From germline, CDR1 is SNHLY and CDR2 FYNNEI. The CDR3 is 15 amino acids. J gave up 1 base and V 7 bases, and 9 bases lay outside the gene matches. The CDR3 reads CASNLAGLVQETQYF. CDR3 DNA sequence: TGTGCCAGCAACTTAGCGGGCCTAGTCCAAGAGACCCAGTACTTC.

CDR3 in amino acids: CASSYLSPMSQETQYF. DNA of the CDR3: TGTGCCAGCAGTTACCTATCCCCTATGAGTCAAGAGACCCAGTACTTC. The chain couples TRBV6-5 to TRBJ2-5; no clear D. The CDR3 runs to 16 residues. V gave up 2 bases and J gave up 2 bases, with 15 bases separating them. CDR1 and CDR2 from the germline V gene are MNHEY and SVGAGI.

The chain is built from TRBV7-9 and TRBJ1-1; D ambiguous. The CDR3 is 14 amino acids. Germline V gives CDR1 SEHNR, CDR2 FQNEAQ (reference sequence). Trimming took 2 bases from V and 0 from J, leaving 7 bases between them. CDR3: CASSLLEMNTEAFF. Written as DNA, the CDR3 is TGTGCCAGCAGCTTATTAGAAATGAACACTGAAGCTTTCTTT.

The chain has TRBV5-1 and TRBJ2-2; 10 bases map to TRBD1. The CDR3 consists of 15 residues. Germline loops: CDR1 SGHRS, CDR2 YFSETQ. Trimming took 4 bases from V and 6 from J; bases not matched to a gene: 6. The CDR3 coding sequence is TGCGCCAGCAGCCCAAGACAGGGGGCTTCCGGGGAGCTGTTTTTT. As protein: CASSPRQGASGELFF.

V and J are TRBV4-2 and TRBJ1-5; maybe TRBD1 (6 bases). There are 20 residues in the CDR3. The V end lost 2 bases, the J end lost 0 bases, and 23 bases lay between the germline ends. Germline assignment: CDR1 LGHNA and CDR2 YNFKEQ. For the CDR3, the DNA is TGTGCCAGCAGCCAACACCCCACGACAGGAGAGGCTTATAGCAATCAGCCCCAGCATTTT. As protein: CASSQHPTTGEAYSNQPQHF.

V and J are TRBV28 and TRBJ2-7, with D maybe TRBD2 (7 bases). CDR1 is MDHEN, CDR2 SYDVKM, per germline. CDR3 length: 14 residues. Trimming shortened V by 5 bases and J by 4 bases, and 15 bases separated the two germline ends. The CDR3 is CASSRGDTKYEQYV. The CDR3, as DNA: TGTGCCAGCAGTCGGGGGGACACTAAATACGAGCAGTACGTC.

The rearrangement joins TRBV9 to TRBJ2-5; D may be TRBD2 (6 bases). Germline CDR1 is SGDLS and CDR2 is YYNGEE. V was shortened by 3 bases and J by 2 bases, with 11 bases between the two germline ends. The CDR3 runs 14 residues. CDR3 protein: CASSAGTSQETQYF. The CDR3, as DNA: TGTGCCAGCAGCGCCGGGACTTCACAAGAGACCCAGTACTTC. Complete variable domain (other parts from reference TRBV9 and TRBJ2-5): DSGVTQTPKHLITATGQRVTLRCSPRSGDLSVYWYQQSLDQGLQFLIQYYNGEERAKGNILERFSAQQFPDLHSELNLSSLELGDSALYFCASSAGTSQETQYFGPGTRLLVL.

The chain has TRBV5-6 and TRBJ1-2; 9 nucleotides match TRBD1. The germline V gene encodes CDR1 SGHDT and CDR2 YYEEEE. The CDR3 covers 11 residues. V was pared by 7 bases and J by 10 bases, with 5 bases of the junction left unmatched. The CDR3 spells CASGRTGVYTF. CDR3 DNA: TGTGCCAGCGGACGGACAGGGGTCTACACCTTC. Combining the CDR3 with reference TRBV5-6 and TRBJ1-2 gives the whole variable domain DAGVTQSPTHLIKTRGQQVTLRCSPKSGHDTVSWYQQALGQGPQFIFQYYEEEERQRGNFPDRFSGHQFPNYSSELNVNALLLGDSALYLCASGRTGVYTFGSGTRLTVV.

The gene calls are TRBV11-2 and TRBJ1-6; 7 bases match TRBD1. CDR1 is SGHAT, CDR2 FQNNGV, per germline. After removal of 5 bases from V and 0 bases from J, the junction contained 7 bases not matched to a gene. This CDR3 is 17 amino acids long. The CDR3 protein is CASSPDRDSSYNSPLHF. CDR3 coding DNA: TGTGCCAGCAGCCCAGATAGGGACAGCTCCTATAATTCACCCCTCCACTTT.

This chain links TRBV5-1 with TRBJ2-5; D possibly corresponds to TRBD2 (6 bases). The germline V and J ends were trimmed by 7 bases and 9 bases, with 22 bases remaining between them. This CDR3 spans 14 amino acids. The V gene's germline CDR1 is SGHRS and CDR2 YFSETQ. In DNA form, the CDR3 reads TGCGCCAGCCCCCTAATGGGGGGACGCGGGTCCCAGTACTTC. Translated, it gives CASPLMGGRGSQYF.

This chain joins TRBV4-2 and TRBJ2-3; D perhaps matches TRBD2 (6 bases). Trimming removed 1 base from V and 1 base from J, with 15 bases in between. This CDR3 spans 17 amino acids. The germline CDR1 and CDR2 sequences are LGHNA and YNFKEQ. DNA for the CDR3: TGTGCCAGCAGCCAAGGGGGCGGGAACGGCCGCACAGATACGCAGTATTTT. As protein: CASSQGGGNGRTDTQYF.

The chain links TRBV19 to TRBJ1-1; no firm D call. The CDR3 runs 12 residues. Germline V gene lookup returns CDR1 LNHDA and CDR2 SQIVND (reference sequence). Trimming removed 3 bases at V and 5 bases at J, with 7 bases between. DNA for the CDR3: TGTGCCAGTAGTATCGGTCCAACTGAAGCTTTCTTT. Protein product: CASSIGPTEAFF.

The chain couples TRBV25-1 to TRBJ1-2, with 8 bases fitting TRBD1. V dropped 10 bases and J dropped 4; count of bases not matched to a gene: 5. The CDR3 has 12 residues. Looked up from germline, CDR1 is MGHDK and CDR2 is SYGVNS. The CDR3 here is CATLTGVYGYTF. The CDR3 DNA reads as TGTGCCACTCTGACAGGGGTCTATGGCTACACCTTC.

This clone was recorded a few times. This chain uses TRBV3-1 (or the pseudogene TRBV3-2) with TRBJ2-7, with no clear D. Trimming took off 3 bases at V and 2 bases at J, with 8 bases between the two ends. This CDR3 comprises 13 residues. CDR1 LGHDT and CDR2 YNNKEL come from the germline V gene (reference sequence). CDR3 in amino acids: CASSHGLTYEQYV. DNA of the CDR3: TGTGCCAGCAGCCACGGGTTAACCTACGAGCAGTACGTC.

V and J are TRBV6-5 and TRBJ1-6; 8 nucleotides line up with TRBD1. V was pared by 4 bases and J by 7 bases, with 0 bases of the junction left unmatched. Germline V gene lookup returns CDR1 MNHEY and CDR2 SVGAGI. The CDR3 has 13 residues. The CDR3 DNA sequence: TGTGCCAGCAGTTGGGACAGGAATTCACCCCTCCACTTT. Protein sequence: CASSWDRNSPLHF.

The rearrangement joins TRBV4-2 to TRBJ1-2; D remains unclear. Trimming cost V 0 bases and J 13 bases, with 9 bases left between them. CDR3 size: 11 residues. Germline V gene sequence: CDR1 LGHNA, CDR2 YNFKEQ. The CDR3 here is CASSQDGPGTF. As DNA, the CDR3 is TGTGCCAGCAGCCAAGATGGGCCCGGCACCTTC.

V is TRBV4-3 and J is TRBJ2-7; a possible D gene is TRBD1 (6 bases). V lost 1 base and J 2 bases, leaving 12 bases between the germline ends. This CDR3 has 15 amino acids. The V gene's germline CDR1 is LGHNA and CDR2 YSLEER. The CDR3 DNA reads TGCGCCAGCAGCCAAGCAAACCGGGACACCTACGAGCAGTACTTC. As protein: CASSQANRDTYEQYF.

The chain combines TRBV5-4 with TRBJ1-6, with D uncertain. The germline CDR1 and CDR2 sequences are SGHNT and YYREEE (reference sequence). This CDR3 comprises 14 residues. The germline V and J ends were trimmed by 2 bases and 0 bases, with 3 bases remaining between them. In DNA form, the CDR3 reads TGTGCCAGCAGCTTCGGCTCCTATAATTCACCCCTCCACTTT. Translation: CASSFGSYNSPLHF.

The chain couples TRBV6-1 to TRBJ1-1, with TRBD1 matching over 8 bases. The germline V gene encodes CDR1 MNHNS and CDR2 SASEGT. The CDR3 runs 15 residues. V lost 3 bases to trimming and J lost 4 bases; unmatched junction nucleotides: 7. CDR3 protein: CASSDRTGRGTEAFF. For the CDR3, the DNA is TGTGCCAGCAGTGACCGGACAGGGCGGGGCACTGAAGCTTTCTTT.

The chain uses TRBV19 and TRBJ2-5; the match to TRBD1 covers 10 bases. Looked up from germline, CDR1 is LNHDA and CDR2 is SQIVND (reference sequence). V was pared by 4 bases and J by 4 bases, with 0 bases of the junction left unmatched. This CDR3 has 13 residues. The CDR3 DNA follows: TGTGCCAGTAGTAGGGACAGGGGAGAGACCCAGTACTTC. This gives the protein CASSRDRGETQYF.